The clone carrying this T cell receptor beta chain was picked up a small number of times. Its antigen is still unknown. MiXCR was run by TCRdb on the reads, yielding one entry per CDR3 protein. The table shows under 600,000 distinct CDR3 sequences, with approximately 16% occurring only once. The sample is drawn from a study of T cell repertoires in cytomegalovirus infection. Study background: Matching HLA type, along with CMV infection, was indicated by public TCR beta signatures.

The study, taken as a whole, reports: Carriers of CMV plus the relevant HLA were identified by cumulative public TCR beta family frequency. HLA-C-restricted, CMV-specific TCR beta clonotypes were dominant ex vivo.

This clonotype was obtained from a human donor in good health (CMV status not recorded). Some clones in this sample may be carry-over from other donors' samples. The sample was CD8+ T cells from PBMCs.

The CDR3 DNA reads as TGTGCCAGCAGTGACGCGAGGAACACTGAAGCTTTCTTT. It is translated as CASSDARNTEAFF. J is TRBJ1-1 and V is TRBV2; D gene uncertain. Trimming removed 3 bases at V and 1 base at J, with 6 bases between. Germline loops: CDR1 SNHLY, CDR2 FYNNEI. The CDR3 totals 13 residues.